The text below deals with one T cell receptor beta chain. This CDR3 comprises 16 residues. Trimming stripped 2 bases from V and 7 bases from J, with 16 bases between. Germline V gives CDR1 SGHRS, CDR2 YFSETQ. The sample comes from a study of control samples from healthy donors and cancer patients. Here immunoSEQ multiplex PCR was the method, and the copy in TCRdb shows in-frame clones only, minus some. The table records about 100,000 clones, around 89% of them present only once. The source material was blood. The rearrangement links TRBV5-1 to TRBJ1-6; possibly TRBD1 for D (5 bases). This clonotype originated in a man aged 25 to 45 in good health. CDR3 bases: TGCGCCAGCAGCTTAGGTAGTTGGAGGGGAAATTCACCCCTCCACTTT. Its translation: CASSLGSWRGNSPLHF.